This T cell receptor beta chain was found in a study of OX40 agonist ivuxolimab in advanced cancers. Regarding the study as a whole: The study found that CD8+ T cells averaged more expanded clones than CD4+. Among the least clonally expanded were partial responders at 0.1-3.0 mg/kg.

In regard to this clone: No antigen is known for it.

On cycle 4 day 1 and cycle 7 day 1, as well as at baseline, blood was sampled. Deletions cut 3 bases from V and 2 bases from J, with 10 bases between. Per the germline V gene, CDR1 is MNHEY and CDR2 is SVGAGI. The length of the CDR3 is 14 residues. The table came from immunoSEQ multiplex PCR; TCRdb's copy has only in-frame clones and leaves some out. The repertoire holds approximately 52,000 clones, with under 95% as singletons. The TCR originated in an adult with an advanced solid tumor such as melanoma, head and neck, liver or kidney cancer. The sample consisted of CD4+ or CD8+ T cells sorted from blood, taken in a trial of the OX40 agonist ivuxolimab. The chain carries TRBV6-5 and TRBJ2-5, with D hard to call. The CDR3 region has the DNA TGTGCCAGCAGTTATGCGACCCAGCAAGAGACCCAGTACTTC. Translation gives CASSYATQQETQYF.